This T cell receptor beta chain comes out of a study of neoadjuvant anti-PD-1 for oral cavity cancer (dated by TCRdb to 2020 to 2022). For context, the study as a whole: Patients mostly received three to four biweekly doses of nivolumab at 3 mg/kg before curative-intent surgical resection. A fourth nivolumab dose was given around day 43 to patients without progression, and definitive surgical resection was performed in those patients on days 50-56. Under RECIST 1.1, a patient counted as a responder if showing complete response, partial response or stable disease, and as a non-responder if showing progression. The parent correlative cohort had around 13 patients and a response rate of 30% to 35%.

PBMC libraries used mostly approximately 450 ng of input genomic DNA for deep sequencing, with six replicates per sample. Following the manufacturer's instructions, the team built TCRbeta libraries using the immunoSEQ hsTCRbeta kit. The finished libraries were brought together in one pool at approximately 3 nM, which was then read using an Illumina NovaSeq 6000 S4 flow cell. Per the authors' processing: Raw data preprocessing and quality control were performed with the immunoSEQ Analyzer. The analysis was restricted to productive rearrangements, with each unique CDR3 amino acid sequence defining a clonotype. Repertoire clonality was estimated as the Gini-Simpson index, which was computed with the R package tcR. Student's t test was used to compare Gini indices, and Pearson correlation was used to assess associations with tumor size change. TCRdb's version of the immuneACCESS table is confined to in-frame rearrangements and falls short of the full clone set. An unresolved V gene accounts for under half of the shortfall where checked; the remainder is of unknown origin. Clone size and the V and J calls come from that table; the DNA yielded D and trimming. For this sample the table gives tens of thousands of clones, of which 80% to 90% were detected only once. The ten biggest clones cover about 3.4% of the sample.

The CDR3 starts with the cysteine, ends with the phenylalanine, and has 18 residues. Here the CDR3 DNA is all that survives: 54 bases in frame from base 1. Here V drops 1 base and J drops 6 bases, and the junction holds 10 bases not matched to any gene. Sequences MNHEY (CDR1) and SMNVEV (CDR2) are obtained from the germline V gene (reference sequence). The investigation overall reported the following: TCR analyses included only a few patients per response group, and the authors called for larger cohorts for validation. Higher pretreatment blood Treg/Th17 ratios correlated with higher pretreatment blood TCRbeta clonality and lower post-treatment tumor TCRbeta clonality. After neoadjuvant nivolumab, T cell clonality (Gini index) in PBMCs was significantly higher in non-responders than in responders.

A word on this clone: The clone's antigen remains unknown. Qualities for individual bases were not recorded, and no much larger clone is one base off.

The time point tag for this specimen amounts to: before neoadjuvant nivolumab. Patients were newly diagnosed with stage II-IVA oral cavity squamous cell carcinoma and had received no prior systemic or radiation treatment. The cohort consisted of patients with HPV-negative, locally advanced oral cavity squamous cell carcinoma. Peripheral blood mononuclear cells were analyzed directly and were not maintained or expanded in culture. Samples came from a longitudinal correlative study of a single-arm phase II trial of neoadjuvant nivolumab in oral cavity squamous cell carcinoma. Subject-matched pre- and post-treatment PBMCs and tumors from three responders and three non-responders underwent genomic DNA-based TCRbeta sequencing. Peripheral blood mononuclear cells were collected before nivolumab treatment and again after treatment, at the time of surgery. The Maxwell RSC DNA from Cells kit was used to extract genomic DNA from PBMCs.

This sequence uses TRBV27 and TRBJ2-7; 15 junctional bases match TRBD2. Sequencing used PBMCs, obtained before nivolumab (anti-PD-1) treatment. This receptor was obtained from a person aged 35 to 85 with oral cavity squamous cell carcinoma. In nucleotide form, the sequence is TGTGCCAGCAGTTTATGGGGGACTAGCGGGGGGCCCCGGGGCGAGCAGTACTTC. The translation is CASSLWGTSGGPRGEQYF.